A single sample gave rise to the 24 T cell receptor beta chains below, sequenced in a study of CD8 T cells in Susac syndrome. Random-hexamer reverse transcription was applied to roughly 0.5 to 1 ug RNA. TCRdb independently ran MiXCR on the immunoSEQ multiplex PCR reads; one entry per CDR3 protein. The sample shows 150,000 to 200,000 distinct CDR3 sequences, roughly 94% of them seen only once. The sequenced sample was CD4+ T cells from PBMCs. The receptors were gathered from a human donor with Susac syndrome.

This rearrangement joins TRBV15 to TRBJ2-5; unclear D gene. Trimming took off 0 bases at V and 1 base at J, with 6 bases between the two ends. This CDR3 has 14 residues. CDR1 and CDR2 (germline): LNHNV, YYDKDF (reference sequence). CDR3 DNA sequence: TGTGCCACCAGCAGAGATAGGTCCCAAGAGACCCAGTACTTC. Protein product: CATSRDRSQETQYF.

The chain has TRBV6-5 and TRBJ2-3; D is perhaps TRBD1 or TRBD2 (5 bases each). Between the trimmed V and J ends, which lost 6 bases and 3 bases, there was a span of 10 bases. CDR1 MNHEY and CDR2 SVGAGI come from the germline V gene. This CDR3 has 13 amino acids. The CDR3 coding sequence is TGTGCCAGCAGCCGAGGGACGACAGATACGCAGTATTTT. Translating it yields CASSRGTTDTQYF.

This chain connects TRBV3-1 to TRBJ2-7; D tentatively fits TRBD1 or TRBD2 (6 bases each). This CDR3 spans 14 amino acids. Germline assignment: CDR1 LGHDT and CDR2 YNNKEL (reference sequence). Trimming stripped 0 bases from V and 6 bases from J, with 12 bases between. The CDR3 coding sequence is TGTGCCAGCAGCCAAGATACCAGGGGAGGCGAGCAGTACTTC. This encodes CASSQDTRGGEQYF.

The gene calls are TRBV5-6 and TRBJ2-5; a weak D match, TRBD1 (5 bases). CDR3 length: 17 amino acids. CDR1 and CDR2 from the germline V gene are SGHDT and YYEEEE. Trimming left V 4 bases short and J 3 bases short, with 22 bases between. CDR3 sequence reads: CASSRMVFSTEEETQYF. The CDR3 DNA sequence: TGTGCCAGCAGCCGTATGGTCTTTTCGACAGAAGAAGAGACCCAGTACTTC.

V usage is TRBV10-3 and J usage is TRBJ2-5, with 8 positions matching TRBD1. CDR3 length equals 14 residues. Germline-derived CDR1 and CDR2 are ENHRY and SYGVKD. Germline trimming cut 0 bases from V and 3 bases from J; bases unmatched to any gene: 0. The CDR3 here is CAISESTGEETQYF. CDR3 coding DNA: TGTGCCATCAGTGAGTCGACAGGGGAAGAGACCCAGTACTTC.

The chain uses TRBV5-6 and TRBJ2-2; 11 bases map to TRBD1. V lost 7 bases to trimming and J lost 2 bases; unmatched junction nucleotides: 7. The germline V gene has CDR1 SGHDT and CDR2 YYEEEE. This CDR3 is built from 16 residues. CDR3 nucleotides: TGTGCCAGCCGCGGACAGGGGGCCCTAAACACCGGGGAGCTGTTTTTT. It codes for CASRGQGALNTGELFF.

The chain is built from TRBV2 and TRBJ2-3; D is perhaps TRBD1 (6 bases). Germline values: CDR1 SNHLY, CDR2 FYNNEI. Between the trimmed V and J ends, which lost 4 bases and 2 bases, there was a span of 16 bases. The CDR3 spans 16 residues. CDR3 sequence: CASSGQGRGPTDTQYF. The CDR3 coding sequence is TGTGCCAGCAGTGGTCAGGGCAGGGGCCCCACAGATACGCAGTATTTT.

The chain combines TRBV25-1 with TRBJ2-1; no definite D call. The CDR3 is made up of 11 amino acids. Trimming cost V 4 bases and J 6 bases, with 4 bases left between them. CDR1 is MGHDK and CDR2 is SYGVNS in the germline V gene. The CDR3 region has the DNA TGTGCCAGCAGTGGGATCAATGAGCAGTTCTTC. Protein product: CASSGINEQFF.

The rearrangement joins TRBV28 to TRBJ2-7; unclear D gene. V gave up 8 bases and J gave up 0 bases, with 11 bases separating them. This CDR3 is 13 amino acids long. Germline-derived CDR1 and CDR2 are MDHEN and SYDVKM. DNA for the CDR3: TGTGCCAGCTATCGCAGGAGCTCCTACGAGCAGTACTTC. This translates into CASYRRSSYEQYF.

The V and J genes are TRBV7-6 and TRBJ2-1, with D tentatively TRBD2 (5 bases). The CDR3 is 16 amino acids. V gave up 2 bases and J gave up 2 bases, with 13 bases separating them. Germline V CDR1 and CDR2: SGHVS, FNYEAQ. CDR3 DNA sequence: TGTGCCAGCAGCTTAAACGCGGGTGGGACCTACAATGAGCAGTTCTTC. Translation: CASSLNAGGTYNEQFF.

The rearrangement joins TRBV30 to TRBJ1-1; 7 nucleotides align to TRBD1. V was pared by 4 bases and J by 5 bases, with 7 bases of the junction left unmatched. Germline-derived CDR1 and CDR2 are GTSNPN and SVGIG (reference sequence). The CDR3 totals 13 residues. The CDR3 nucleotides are TGTGCCTGGAAAGAGGGGGCGGAAACTGAAGCTTTCTTT. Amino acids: CAWKEGAETEAFF.

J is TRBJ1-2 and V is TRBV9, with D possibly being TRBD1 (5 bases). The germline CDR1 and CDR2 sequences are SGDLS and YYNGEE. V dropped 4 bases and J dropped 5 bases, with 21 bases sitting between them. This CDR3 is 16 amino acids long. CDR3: CASSLAARTHPYGYTF. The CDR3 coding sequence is TGTGCCAGCAGCCTCGCAGCCAGGACACATCCTTATGGCTACACCTTC.

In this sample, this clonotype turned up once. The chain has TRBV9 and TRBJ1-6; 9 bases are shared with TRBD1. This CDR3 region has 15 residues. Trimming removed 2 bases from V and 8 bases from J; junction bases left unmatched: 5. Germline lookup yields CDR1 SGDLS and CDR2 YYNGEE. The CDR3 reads CASSVAGQGYSPLHF. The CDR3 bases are TGTGCCAGCAGCGTGGCCGGACAGGGGTATTCACCCCTCCACTTT.

CDR3 in amino acids: CASSLVDTQSYGYTF. The DNA of the CDR3 is TGCGCCAGCAGCTTGGTCGACACACAATCCTATGGCTACACCTTC. V and J are TRBV5-1 and TRBJ1-2; D unresolved. This CDR3 region has 15 residues. Germline values: CDR1 SGHRS, CDR2 YFSETQ. Trimming shortened V by 0 bases and J by 4 bases, and 13 bases separated the two germline ends.

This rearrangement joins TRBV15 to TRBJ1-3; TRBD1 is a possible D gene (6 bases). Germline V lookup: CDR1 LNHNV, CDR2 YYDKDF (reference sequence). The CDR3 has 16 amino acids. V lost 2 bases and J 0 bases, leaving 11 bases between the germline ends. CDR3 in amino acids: CATSRYRAPSGNTIYF. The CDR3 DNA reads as TGTGCCACCAGCAGATACAGGGCTCCCTCTGGAAACACCATATATTTT. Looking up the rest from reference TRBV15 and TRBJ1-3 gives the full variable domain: DAMVIQNPRYQVTQFGKPVTLSCSQTLNHNVMYWYQQKSSQAPKLLFHYYDKDFNNEADTPDNFQSRRPNTSFCFLDIRSPGLGDTAMYLCATSRYRAPSGNTIYFGEGSWLTVV.

In DNA, the CDR3 is TGCAGTGCTATACAGGGGGGTAGCAATCAGCCCCAGCATTTT. Translated, it gives CSAIQGGSNQPQHF. V is TRBV20-1 and J is TRBJ1-5, with 8 positions matching TRBD1. The CDR3 is made up of 14 amino acids. Germline V gene lookup returns CDR1 DFQATT and CDR2 SNEGSKA (reference sequence). V was pared by 4 bases and J by 0 bases, with 2 bases of the junction left unmatched.

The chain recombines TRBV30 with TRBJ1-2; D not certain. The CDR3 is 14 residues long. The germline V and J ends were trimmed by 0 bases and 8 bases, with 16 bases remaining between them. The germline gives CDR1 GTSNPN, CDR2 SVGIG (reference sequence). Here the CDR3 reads CAWSVDRWVAGYTF. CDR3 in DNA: TGTGCCTGGAGTGTAGACCGTTGGGTCGCAGGCTACACCTTC.

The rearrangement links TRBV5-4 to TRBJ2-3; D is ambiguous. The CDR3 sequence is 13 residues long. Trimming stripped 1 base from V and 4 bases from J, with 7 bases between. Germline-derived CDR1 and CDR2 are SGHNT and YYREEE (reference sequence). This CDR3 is CASSLSPADTQYF. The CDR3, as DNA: TGTGCCAGCAGCTTGAGTCCCGCAGATACGCAGTATTTT.

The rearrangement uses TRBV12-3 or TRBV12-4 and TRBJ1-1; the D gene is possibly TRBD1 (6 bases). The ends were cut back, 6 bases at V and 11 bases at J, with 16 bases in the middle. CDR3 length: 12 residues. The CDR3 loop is CASSEQGLLAFF. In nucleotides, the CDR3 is TGTGCCAGCAGCGAACAGGGCTTACTGGCTTTCTTT.

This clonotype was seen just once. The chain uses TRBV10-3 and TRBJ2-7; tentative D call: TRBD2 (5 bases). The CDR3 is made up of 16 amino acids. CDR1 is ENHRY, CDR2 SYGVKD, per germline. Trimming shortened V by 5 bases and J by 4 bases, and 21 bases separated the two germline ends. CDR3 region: CAISRGEGQVLYEQYF. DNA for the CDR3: TGTGCCATCAGTCGGGGTGAAGGGCAGGTCCTTTACGAGCAGTACTTC.

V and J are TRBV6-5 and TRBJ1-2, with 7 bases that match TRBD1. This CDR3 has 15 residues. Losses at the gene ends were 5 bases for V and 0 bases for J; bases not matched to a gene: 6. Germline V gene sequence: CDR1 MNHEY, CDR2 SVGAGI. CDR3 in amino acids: CASSRQGHSNYGYTF. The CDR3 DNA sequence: TGTGCCAGCAGTAGACAGGGCCATTCTAACTATGGCTACACCTTC.

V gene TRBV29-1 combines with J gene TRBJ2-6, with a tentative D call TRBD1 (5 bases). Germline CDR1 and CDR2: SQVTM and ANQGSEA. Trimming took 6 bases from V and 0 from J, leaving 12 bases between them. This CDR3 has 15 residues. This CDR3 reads CSVRTPSSGANVLTF. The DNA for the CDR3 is TGCAGCGTACGGACACCTAGCTCTGGGGCCAACGTCCTGACTTTC.

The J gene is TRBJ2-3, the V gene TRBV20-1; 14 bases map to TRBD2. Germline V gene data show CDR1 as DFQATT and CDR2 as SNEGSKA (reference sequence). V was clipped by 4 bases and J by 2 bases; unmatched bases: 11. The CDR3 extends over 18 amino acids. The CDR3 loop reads CSATRTSGGSIHTDTQYF. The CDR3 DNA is TGCAGTGCTACCCGGACTAGCGGGGGGTCCATCCACACAGATACGCAGTATTTT.

CDR3: CASSLGQGFEYF. CDR3 bases: TGTGCCAGCAGCCTAGGACAAGGGTTCGAGTACTTC. The V gene is TRBV3-1, the J gene TRBJ2-4, with a weak D call TRBD1 (5 bases). The germline gives CDR1 LGHDT, CDR2 YNNKEL (reference sequence). The V gene lost 4 bases and the J gene lost 14 bases, with 15 bases spanning the gap. The CDR3 has 12 residues.